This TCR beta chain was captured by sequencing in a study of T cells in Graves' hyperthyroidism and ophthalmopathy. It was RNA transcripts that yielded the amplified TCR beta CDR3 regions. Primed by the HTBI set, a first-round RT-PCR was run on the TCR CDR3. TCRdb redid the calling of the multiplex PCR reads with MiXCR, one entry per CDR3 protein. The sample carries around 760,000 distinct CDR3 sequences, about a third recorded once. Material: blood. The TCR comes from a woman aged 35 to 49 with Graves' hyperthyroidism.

CDR3 in amino acids: CASSPRGTAYNEQFF. DNA of the CDR3: TGTGCCAGCAGCCCTAGGGGTACGGCCTACAATGAGCAGTTCTTC. This chain links TRBV7-2 with TRBJ2-7; possible D gene TRBD1, 5 bases. The J call is in doubt because the DNA end fits TRBJ2-1 better. In germline, CDR1 is SGHTA, CDR2 FQGNSA. The CDR3 runs 15 residues.